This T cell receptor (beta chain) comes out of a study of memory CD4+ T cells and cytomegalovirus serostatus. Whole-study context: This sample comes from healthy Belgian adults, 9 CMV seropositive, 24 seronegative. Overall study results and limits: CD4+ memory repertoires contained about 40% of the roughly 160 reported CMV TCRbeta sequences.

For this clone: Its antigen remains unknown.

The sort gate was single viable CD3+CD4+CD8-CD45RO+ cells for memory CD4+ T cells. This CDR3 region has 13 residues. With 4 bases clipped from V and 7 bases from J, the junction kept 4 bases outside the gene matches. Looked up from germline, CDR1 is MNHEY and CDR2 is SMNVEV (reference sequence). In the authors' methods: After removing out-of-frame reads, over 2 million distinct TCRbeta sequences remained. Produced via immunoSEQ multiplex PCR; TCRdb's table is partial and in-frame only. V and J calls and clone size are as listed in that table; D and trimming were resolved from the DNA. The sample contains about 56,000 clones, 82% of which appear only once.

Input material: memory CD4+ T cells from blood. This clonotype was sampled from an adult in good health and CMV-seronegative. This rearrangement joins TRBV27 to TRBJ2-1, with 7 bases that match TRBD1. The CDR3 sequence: CASSSYRGNEQFF. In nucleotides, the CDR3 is TGTGCCAGCAGTTCCTACAGGGGAAATGAGCAGTTCTTC.